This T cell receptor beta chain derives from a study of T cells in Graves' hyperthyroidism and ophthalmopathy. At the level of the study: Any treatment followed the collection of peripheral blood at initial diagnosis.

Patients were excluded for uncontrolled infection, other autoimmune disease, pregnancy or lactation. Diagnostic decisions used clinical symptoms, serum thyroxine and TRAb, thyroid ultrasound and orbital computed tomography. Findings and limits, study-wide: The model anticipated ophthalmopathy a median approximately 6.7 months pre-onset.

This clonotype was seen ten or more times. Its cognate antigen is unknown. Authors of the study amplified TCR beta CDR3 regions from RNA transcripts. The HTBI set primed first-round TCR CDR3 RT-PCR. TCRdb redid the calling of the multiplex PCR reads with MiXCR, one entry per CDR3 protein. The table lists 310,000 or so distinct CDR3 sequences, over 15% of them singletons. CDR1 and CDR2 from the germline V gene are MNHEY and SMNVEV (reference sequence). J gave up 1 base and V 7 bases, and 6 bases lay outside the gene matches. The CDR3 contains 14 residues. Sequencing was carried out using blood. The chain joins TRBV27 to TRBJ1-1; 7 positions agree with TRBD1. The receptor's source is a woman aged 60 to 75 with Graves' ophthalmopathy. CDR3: CASIPTGRNTEAFF. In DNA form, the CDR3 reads TGTGCCAGCATACCGACAGGGCGGAACACTGAAGCTTTCTTT.